A single sample gave rise to the 32 T cell receptor beta chains below, sequenced in a study of identifying expanded T cells in peripheral blood. Sequencing was performed with immunoSEQ multiplex PCR; in TCRdb, only in-frame clones are kept and a portion is missing. The data hold about 86,000 clones, with 88% observed a single time. The sequenced material came from blood. The source is a person aged 18 to 69 in good health.

This clone showed up just once. CDR3 nucleotides: TGTGCCAGCAGCTATTGGTCCGCGGGGGGCAATCAGCCCCAGCATTTT. Translated, it gives CASSYWSAGGNQPQHF. V usage is TRBV5-6 and J usage is TRBJ1-5; D possibly corresponds to TRBD1 (5 bases). Trimming removed 3 bases from V and 2 bases from J, with 15 bases in between. This CDR3 spans 16 amino acids. Germline CDR1 reads SGHDT; CDR2 reads YYEEEE.

The chain carries TRBV2 and TRBJ2-2, with 9 positions matching TRBD1. This CDR3 spans 15 amino acids. The V gene's germline CDR1 is SNHLY and CDR2 FYNNEI. J gave up 2 bases and V 6 bases, and 4 bases lay outside the gene matches. CDR3 sequence reads: CASSGQGLNTGELFF. The CDR3 DNA is TGTGCCAGCAGCGGACAGGGGCTAAACACCGGGGAGCTGTTTTTT.

This clone was detected once. The chain employs TRBV6-1 and TRBJ2-1, with no clear D. CDR1 and CDR2 from the germline V gene are MNHNS and SASEGT. With 0 bases removed from V and 5 bases from J, the gap between germline ends came to 8 bases. CDR3 length equals 14 residues. CDR3 in amino acids: CASSEAWRNNEQFF. CDR3 DNA: TGTGCCAGCAGTGAAGCGTGGAGAAACAATGAGCAGTTCTTC.

The chain is built from TRBV19 and TRBJ2-7, with TRBD2 identical over 13 bases. The CDR3 consists of 15 residues. Germline CDR1 and CDR2: LNHDA and SQIVND (reference sequence). V lost 5 bases to trimming and J lost 4 bases; unmatched junction nucleotides: 5. The CDR3 reads CASSVGLAGTYEQYF. The CDR3 DNA reads TGTGCCAGTAGTGTGGGACTAGCGGGAACTTACGAGCAGTACTTC.

This sequence joins TRBV7-3 and TRBJ2-2; 8 bases match TRBD2. In germline, CDR1 is SGHTA, CDR2 FQGTGA. The V gene end was trimmed by 1 base and the J gene end by 6 bases; junction bases not matched to a gene: 4. The CDR3 extends over 15 amino acids. CDR3 in DNA: TGTGCCAGCAGCTTAAGCGGGAGGTGGCCCGGGGAGCTGTTTTTT. This gives the protein CASSLSGRWPGELFF.

J is TRBJ1-1 and V is TRBV4-3; D is unresolved. Between the trimmed V and J ends, which lost 3 bases and 4 bases, there was a span of 12 bases. The germline V gene has CDR1 LGHNA and CDR2 YSLEER. The CDR3 is 14 amino acids. The CDR3 loop reads CASSQSLGGTEAFF. CDR3 coding DNA: TGCGCCAGCAGCCAGTCACTGGGAGGCACTGAAGCTTTCTTT.

This clone appeared a single time. V usage is TRBV15 and J usage is TRBJ2-7; D gene unclear. Germline CDR1 LNHNV, CDR2 YYDKDF (reference sequence). The CDR3 spans 15 residues. V was cut by 6 bases and J by 1 base, with 16 bases left in between. For the CDR3, the DNA is TGTGCCACCAGAGATACACTCACTCCTTCCTACGAGCAGTACTTC. Translation gives CATRDTLTPSYEQYF.

The chain is built from TRBV4-2 and TRBJ1-4; D possibly corresponds to TRBD1 (6 bases). CDR3 length equals 15 residues. Per the germline V gene, CDR1 is LGHNA and CDR2 is YNFKEQ. V was cut by 4 bases and J by 7 bases, with 16 bases left in between. DNA of the CDR3: TGTGCCAGCAGCCCGAGCGGGGGCGAGGGTGAAAAACTGTTTTTT. Its protein product is CASSPSGGEGEKLFF.

The CDR3: CATGLAVGDTQYF. CDR3 DNA: TGTGCCACAGGACTAGCGGTTGGGGATACGCAGTATTTT. The chain links TRBV10-3 to TRBJ2-3, with TRBD2 matching over 10 bases. The ends lost 10 bases at V and 6 bases at J; junction bases unmatched: 7. The germline V gene encodes CDR1 ENHRY and CDR2 SYGVKD. There are 13 residues in the CDR3.

The chain couples TRBV6-5 to TRBJ1-5; a weak D match, TRBD1 (6 bases). This CDR3 comprises 15 residues. The V end lost 2 bases, the J end lost 6 bases, and 14 bases lay between the germline ends. The germline V gene encodes CDR1 MNHEY and CDR2 SVGAGI. The chain's CDR3 is CASSYQTGAGQPQHF. The CDR3 DNA sequence: TGTGCCAGCAGTTACCAAACGGGGGCGGGTCAGCCCCAGCATTTT.

V gene TRBV4-1 combines with J gene TRBJ1-2; no definite D call. CDR3 length equals 17 residues. Trimming shortened V by 1 base and J by 0 bases, and 15 bases separated the two germline ends. CDR1 is MGHRA, CDR2 YSYEKL, per germline. The CDR3: CASSQGATATPNYGYTF. CDR3 nucleotides: TGCGCCAGCAGCCAAGGAGCCACAGCAACCCCTAACTATGGCTACACCTTC.

This sequence joins TRBV29-1 and TRBJ2-1; D might be TRBD1 or TRBD2, each matching 5 bases. This CDR3 region has 15 residues. V lost 6 bases and J lost 0, with 15 bases in between. Germline V gene sequence: CDR1 SQVTM, CDR2 ANQGSEA. The CDR3 spells CSVTGPKSSYNEQFF. The CDR3 nucleotides are TGCAGCGTAACGGGGCCTAAGAGCTCCTACAATGAGCAGTTCTTC.

This chain joins TRBV5-6 and TRBJ1-1, with D possibly TRBD1 on 5 matching bases. CDR1 and CDR2 (germline): SGHDT, YYEEEE. V lost 1 base and J lost 1, with 8 bases in between. The CDR3 runs 14 residues. The CDR3 reads CASSLLTANTEAFF. DNA of the CDR3: TGTGCCAGCAGCTTGCTGACAGCGAACACTGAAGCTTTCTTT.

The V gene is TRBV30, the J gene TRBJ2-5, with no clear D. The V and J ends lost 2 bases and 5 bases respectively, with 6 bases between them. The CDR3 loop spans 11 amino acids. Germline values: CDR1 GTSNPN, CDR2 SVGIG (reference sequence). This chain's CDR3 is CAWSHRETQYF. In DNA form, the CDR3 reads TGTGCCTGGAGTCATCGGGAGACCCAGTACTTC.

The chain combines TRBV19 with TRBJ1-1; 7 bases map to TRBD1. Trimming removed 6 bases from V and 9 bases from J; junction bases left unmatched: 16. CDR3 size: 15 residues. The germline CDR1 and CDR2 sequences are LNHDA and SQIVND (reference sequence). The CDR3 bases are TGTGCCAGTAGGACAGGGAGCCACCTCGGAGGGCAAGCTTTCTTT. This translates into CASRTGSHLGGQAFF.

V usage is TRBV7-6 and J usage is TRBJ2-7; D unresolved. The CDR3 spans 14 residues. The germline gives CDR1 SGHVS, CDR2 FNYEAQ. Trimming cost V 5 bases and J 0 bases, with 11 bases left between them. The chain's CDR3 is CASSPIRASYEQYF. CDR3 bases: TGTGCCAGCAGCCCAATCCGGGCCTCCTACGAGCAGTACTTC. The whole variable domain, filled in from reference TRBV7-6 and TRBJ2-7, reads GAGVSQSPRYKVTKRGQDVALRCDPISGHVSLYWYRQALGQGPEFLTYFNYEAQQDKSGLPNDRFSAERPEGSISTLTIQRTEQRDSAMYRCASSPIRASYEQYFGPGTRLTVT.

V is TRBV5-1 and J is TRBJ2-7; 7 positions agree with TRBD1. J lost 3 bases, V lost 0 bases, and 6 bases had no gene match. The germline V gene has CDR1 SGHRS and CDR2 YFSETQ. This CDR3 region has 15 residues. CDR3 sequence reads: CASSLEGTAFYEQYF. The CDR3 bases are TGCGCCAGCAGCTTGGAGGGGACAGCCTTCTACGAGCAGTACTTC.

This chain joins TRBV19 and TRBJ1-4; weak D call: TRBD1 (5 bases). V lost 4 bases and J 4 bases, leaving 16 bases between the germline ends. There are 16 residues in the CDR3. Germline V gives CDR1 LNHDA, CDR2 SQIVND (reference sequence). Here the CDR3 reads CASSKFEGLINEKLFF. The CDR3 nucleotides read TGTGCCAGTAGTAAGTTCGAGGGACTGATTAATGAAAAACTGTTTTTT.

The gene calls are TRBV7-9 and TRBJ2-1, with 9 bases aligning to TRBD2. This CDR3 is 15 amino acids long. Trimming cost V 3 bases and J 5 bases; bases outside gene matches: 5. The germline gives CDR1 SEHNR, CDR2 FQNEAQ (reference sequence). CDR3 residues: CASSFSGGDNNEQFF. Here the CDR3 DNA reads TGTGCCAGCAGCTTTAGCGGGGGAGATAACAATGAGCAGTTCTTC.

This sequence joins TRBV5-6 and TRBJ2-7; D unresolved. CDR1 is SGHDT and CDR2 is YYEEEE in the germline V gene. The CDR3 is 15 amino acids. V lost 4 bases to trimming and J lost 2 bases, with 16 bases between them. CDR3 nucleotide sequence: TGTGCCAGCAGCCCTCTCTCTCAAGGGCCCTACGAGCAGTACTTC. Translating it yields CASSPLSQGPYEQYF.

The V call is TRBV18, the J call TRBJ2-4; D ambiguous. CDR1 and CDR2 from the germline V gene are KGHSH and LQKENI. This CDR3 is built from 13 residues. Trimming shortened V by 0 bases and J by 8 bases, and 8 bases separated the two germline ends. CDR3 in DNA: TGTGCCAGCTCACCACCGTCAGGTTACATTCAGTACTTC. It translates to CASSPPSGYIQYF.

V gene TRBV9 combines with J gene TRBJ2-2; D call uncertain. The CDR3 spans 13 residues. The V and J ends lost 0 bases and 4 bases respectively, with 4 bases between them. The germline V gene encodes CDR1 SGDLS and CDR2 YYNGEE. CDR3 protein: CASSVVSTGELFF. In DNA form, the CDR3 reads TGTGCCAGCAGCGTAGTGTCCACCGGGGAGCTGTTTTTT.

This chain joins TRBV29-1 and TRBJ2-7; 7 nucleotides line up with TRBD1. After removal of 5 bases from V and 3 bases from J, the junction contained 7 bases not matched to a gene. CDR3 length: 13 residues. Germline V gene lookup returns CDR1 SQVTM and CDR2 ANQGSEA. The CDR3 sequence: CSVSRGKVYEQYF. CDR3 nucleotides: TGCAGCGTTTCCAGGGGGAAGGTCTACGAGCAGTACTTC.

This chain links TRBV18 with TRBJ1-1, with a possible D match to TRBD1 (5 bases). The V gene's germline CDR1 is KGHSH and CDR2 LQKENI. V lost 1 base and J 9 bases, leaving 18 bases between the germline ends. CDR3 length: 15 residues. In nucleotides, the CDR3 is TGTGCCAGCTCACCACAGGCCGGGACTCATACCCAAGCTTTCTTT. The encoded protein is CASSPQAGTHTQAFF.

The V gene is TRBV10-3, the J gene TRBJ2-2, with a possible D match to TRBD2 (5 bases). Trimming took 0 bases from V and 4 from J, leaving 12 bases between them. The CDR3 is made up of 16 amino acids. Germline lookup yields CDR1 ENHRY and CDR2 SYGVKD. CDR3 DNA: TGTGCCATCAGTGAGTCGATCCCCCGGGGCACCGGGGAGCTGTTTTTT. Protein: CAISESIPRGTGELFF.

The chain has TRBV6-1 and TRBJ1-2; TRBD1 might be the D (5 bases). CDR1 and CDR2 from the germline V gene are MNHNS and SASEGT. With 2 bases removed from V and 4 bases from J, the gap between germline ends came to 11 bases. The CDR3 extends over 14 amino acids. In DNA, the CDR3 is TGTGCCAGCAGTGAATTTAGGCAGGGCTATGGCTACACCTTC. As protein: CASSEFRQGYGYTF.

Remarks on this clone: This sample also contains other DNA sequences that code for the same CDR3. The V gene is TRBV18, the J gene TRBJ2-5; either TRBD1 or TRBD2 may fit D (5 bases each). Trimming left V 3 bases short and J 2 bases short, with 10 bases between. The CDR3 has 14 residues. In germline, CDR1 is KGHSH, CDR2 LQKENI. In DNA, the CDR3 is TGTGCCAGCTCACCCGGGGCAGGGCAAGAGACCCAGTACTTC. Its translation: CASSPGAGQETQYF.

This chain joins TRBV19 and TRBJ1-2; 9 bases match TRBD1. The CDR3 loop spans 15 amino acids. Germline CDR1 reads LNHDA; CDR2 reads SQIVND (reference sequence). With V trimmed by 6 bases and J by 3 bases, 8 bases remained unmatched. The CDR3 nucleotides are TGTGCCAGTAGGACAACAGGGGGCTCGGACTATGGCTACACCTTC. Translation gives CASRTTGGSDYGYTF.

This chain connects TRBV19 to TRBJ1-2; D unclear. Germline V gives CDR1 LNHDA, CDR2 SQIVND (reference sequence). Trimming cost V 0 bases and J 2 bases, with 10 bases left between them. There are 15 residues in the CDR3. The CDR3 coding sequence is TGTGCCAGTAGTATAGAAGGCTTTTCCAACTATGGCTACACCTTC. Residues: CASSIEGFSNYGYTF.

The chain combines TRBV6-1 with TRBJ1-1; 9 bases fit TRBD1. Trimming cost V 7 bases and J 2 bases; bases outside gene matches: 8. Germline assignment: CDR1 MNHNS and CDR2 SASEGT. The CDR3 totals 15 residues. The DNA of the CDR3 is TGTGCCAGCAAACAGGGGGCGGTTGGAAACACTGAAGCTTTCTTT. This codes for CASKQGAVGNTEAFF.

V usage is TRBV7-2 and J usage is TRBJ1-1; no definite D call. Per the germline V gene, CDR1 is SGHTA and CDR2 is FQGNSA. V lost 2 bases and J lost 1, with 14 bases in between. CDR3 length: 16 amino acids. CDR3 nucleotides: TGTGCCAGCAGCTTAATCCCCCCCAGCTGGAACACTGAAGCTTTCTTT. Its translation is CASSLIPPSWNTEAFF.

The chain has TRBV19 and TRBJ1-5; 10 bases align to TRBD1. Germline values: CDR1 LNHDA, CDR2 SQIVND (reference sequence). The CDR3 length is 15 residues. Trimming removed 6 bases from V and 7 bases from J; junction bases left unmatched: 9. The CDR3 coding sequence is TGTGCCAGTAGACCCGGGACAGGGGTATTACAGCCCCAGCATTTT. Amino acids: CASRPGTGVLQPQHF.